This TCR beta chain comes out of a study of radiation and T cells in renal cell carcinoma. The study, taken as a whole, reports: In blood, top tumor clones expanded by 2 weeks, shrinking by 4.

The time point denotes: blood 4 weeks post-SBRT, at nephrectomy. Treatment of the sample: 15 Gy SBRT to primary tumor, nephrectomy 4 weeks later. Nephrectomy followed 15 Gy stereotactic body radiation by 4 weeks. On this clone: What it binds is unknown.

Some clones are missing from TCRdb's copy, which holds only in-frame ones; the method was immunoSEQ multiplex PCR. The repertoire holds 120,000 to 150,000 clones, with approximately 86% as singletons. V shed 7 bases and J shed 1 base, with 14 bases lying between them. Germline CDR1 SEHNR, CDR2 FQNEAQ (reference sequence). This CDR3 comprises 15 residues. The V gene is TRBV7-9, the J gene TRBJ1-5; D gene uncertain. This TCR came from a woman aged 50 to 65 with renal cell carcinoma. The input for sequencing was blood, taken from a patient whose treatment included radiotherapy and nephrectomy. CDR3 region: CASTQGSGSNQPQHF. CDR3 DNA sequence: TGTGCCAGCACCCAAGGGTCTGGCAGCAATCAGCCCCAGCATTTT.